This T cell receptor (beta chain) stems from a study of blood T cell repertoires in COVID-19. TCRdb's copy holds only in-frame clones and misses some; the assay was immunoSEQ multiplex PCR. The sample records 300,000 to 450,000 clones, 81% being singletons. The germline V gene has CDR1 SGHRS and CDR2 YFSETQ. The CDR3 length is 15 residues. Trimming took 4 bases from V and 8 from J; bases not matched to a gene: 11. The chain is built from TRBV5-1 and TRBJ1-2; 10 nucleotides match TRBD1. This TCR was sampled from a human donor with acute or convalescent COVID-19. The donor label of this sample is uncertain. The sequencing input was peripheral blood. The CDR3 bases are TGCGCCAGCAGCGCTAGACAGGGGGCGTCTCTCGGCTACACCTTC. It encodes CASSARQGASLGYTF.